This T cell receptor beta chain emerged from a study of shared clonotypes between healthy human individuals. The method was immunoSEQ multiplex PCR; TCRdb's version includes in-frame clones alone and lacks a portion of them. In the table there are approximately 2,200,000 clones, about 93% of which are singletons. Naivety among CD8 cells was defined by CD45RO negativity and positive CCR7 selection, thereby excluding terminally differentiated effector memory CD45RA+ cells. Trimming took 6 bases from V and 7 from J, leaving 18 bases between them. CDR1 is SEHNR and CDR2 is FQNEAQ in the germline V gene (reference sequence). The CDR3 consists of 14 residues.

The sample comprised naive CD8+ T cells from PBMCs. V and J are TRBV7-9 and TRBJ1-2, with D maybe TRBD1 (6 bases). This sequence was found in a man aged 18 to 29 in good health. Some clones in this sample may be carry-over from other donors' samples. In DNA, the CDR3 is TGTGCCAGCAGTCAGGGGTCTGCCAGTGGTGGCTACACCTTC. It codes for CASSQGSASGGYTF. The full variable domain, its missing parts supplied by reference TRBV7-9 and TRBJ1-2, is DTGVSQNPRHKITKRGQNVTFRCDPISEHNRLYWYRQTLGQGPEFLTYFQNEAQLEKSRLLSDRFSAERPKGSFSTLEIQRTEQGDSAMYLCASSQGSASGGYTFGSGTRLTVV.